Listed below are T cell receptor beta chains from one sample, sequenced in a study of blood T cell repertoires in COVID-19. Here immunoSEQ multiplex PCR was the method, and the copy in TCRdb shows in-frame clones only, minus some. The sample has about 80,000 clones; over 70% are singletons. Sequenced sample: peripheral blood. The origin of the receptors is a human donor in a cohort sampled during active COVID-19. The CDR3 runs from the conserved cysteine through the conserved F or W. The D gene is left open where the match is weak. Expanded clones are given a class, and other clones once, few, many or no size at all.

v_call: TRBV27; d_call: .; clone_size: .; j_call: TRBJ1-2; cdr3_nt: TGTGCCAGCAGTCCCCTACCCAACTATGGCTACACCTTC; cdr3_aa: CASSPLPNYGYTF
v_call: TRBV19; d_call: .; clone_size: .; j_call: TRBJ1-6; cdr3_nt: TGTGCCACAACCACAATCAGTGGTTATAATTCACCCCTCCACTTT; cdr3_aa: CATTTISGYNSPLHF
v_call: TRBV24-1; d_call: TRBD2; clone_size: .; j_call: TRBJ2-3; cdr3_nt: TGTGCCACCAGTGACCGAAGTAGCGGGGGTGGGGGGTATTTT; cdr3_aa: CATSDRSSGGGGYF
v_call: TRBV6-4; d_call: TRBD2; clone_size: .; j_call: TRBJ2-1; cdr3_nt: TGTGCCAGCAGTGAGGGCGGGGGGGGAAATGAGCAGTTCTTC; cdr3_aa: CASSEGGGGNEQFF
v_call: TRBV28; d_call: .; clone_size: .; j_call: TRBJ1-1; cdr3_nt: TGTGCCAGCAGTTCACAGGGTGTCGAAGGGAACACTGAAGCTTTCTTT; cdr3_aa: CASSSQGVEGNTEAFF
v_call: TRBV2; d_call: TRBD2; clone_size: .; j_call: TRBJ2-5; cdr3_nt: TGTGCCAGCAGTGAATCGTGGGGGGGAACAGAGACCCAGTACTTC; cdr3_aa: CASSESWGGTETQYF
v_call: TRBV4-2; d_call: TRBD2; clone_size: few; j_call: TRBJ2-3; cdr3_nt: TGTGCCAGCAGCCAAAGGCGGCTAGCGGGGGGGCCAGTATATGCAGATACGCAGTATTTT; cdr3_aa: CASSQRRLAGGPVYADTQYF
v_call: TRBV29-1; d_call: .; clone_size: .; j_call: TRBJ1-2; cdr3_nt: TGCAGCGTTACGCACAGGGCCCAGGGGTATGGCTACACCTTC; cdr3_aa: CSVTHRAQGYGYTF
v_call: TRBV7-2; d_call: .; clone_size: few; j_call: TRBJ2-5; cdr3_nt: TGTGCCAGCAGCGAGGACTGGGGAGAGACCCAGTACTTC; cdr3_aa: CASSEDWGETQYF
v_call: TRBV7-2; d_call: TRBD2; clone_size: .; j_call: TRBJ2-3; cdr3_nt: TGTGCCAGCAGCCCTTCATTCCGGACTAGCGGGAACACAGATACGCAGTATTTT; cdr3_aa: CASSPSFRTSGNTDTQYF
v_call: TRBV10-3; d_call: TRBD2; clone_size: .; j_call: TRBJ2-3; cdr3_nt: TGTGCCATCAGTACCCCGGGACTAGCGGCTAGCACAGATACGCAGTATTTT; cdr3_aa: CAISTPGLAASTDTQYF
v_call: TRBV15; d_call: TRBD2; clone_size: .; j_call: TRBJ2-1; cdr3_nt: TGTGCCACCAGCGATCTTAGCGGGATCGGCAGTGTTGAGCAGTTCTTC; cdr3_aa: CATSDLSGIGSVEQFF
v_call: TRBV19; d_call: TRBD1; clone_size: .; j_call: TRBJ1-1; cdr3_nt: TGTGCCAGTAGCCCGACAGGGATGGAAGCTTTCTTT; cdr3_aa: CASSPTGMEAFF
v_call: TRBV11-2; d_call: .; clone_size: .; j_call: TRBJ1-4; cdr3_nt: TGTGCCAGCAGAAGCACAGGGAATGAAAAACTGTTTTTT; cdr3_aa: CASRSTGNEKLFF
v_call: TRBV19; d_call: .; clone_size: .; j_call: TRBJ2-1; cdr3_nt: TGTGCCAGTGGCGGGTCCTTATACAATGAGCAGTTCTTC; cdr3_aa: CASGGSLYNEQFF
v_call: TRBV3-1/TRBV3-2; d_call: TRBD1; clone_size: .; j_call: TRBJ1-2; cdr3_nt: TGTGCCAGCAGCCACCTGGACAGGGCGAACTATGGCTACACCTTC; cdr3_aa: CASSHLDRANYGYTF
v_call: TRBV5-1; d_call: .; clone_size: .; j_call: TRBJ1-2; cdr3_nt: TGCGCCAGCAGCTTGGGGGGCCTTTCTACCTATGGCTACACCTTC; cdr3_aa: CASSLGGLSTYGYTF
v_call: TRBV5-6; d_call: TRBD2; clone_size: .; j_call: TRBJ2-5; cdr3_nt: TGTGCCAGCAGCTTGATCGGGACTAGCGGTGTAGAGACCCAGTACTTC; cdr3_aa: CASSLIGTSGVETQYF
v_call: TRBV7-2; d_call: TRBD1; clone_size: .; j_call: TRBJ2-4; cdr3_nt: TGTGCCAGCAGCTGGGGGGGACAGGGGGCTCAGGCCAAAAACATTCAGTACTTC; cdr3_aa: CASSWGGQGAQAKNIQYF
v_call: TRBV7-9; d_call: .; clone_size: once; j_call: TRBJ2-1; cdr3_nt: TGTGCCAGCAGCGCCGCCCCAAAGAGTGAGCAGTTCTTC; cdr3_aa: CASSAAPKSEQFF
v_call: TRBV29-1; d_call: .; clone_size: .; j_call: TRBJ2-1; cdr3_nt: TGCAGCGTTGGGCCCAGCAATGAGCAGTTCTTC; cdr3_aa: CSVGPSNEQFF
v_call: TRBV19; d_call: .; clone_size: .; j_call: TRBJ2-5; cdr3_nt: TGTGCCAGTAGTATAGATAGCACAAGCCAAGAGACCCAGTACTTC; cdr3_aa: CASSIDSTSQETQYF
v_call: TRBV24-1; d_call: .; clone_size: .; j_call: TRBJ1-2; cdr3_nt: TGTGCCACCAGTGCCAGCCGTTGGGGCCGCTATGGCTACACCTTC; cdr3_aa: CATSASRWGRYGYTF
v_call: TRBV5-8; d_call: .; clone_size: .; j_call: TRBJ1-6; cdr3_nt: TGTGCCAGCACCGCCGGGGGAAGGTCCTATAATTCACCCCTCCACTTT; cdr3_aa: CASTAGGRSYNSPLHF
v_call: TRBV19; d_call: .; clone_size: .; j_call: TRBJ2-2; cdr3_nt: TGTGCCACGACACAGGGTTGGAACACCGGGGAGCTGTTTTTT; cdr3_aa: CATTQGWNTGELFF
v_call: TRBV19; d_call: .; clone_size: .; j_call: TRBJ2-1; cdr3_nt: TGTGCCAGTTGGTTATTGGACACCTACAATGAGCAGTTCTTC; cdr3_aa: CASWLLDTYNEQFF
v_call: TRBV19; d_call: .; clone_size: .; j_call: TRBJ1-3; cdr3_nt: TGTGCCAGTTTTGTCAGTGGAAACACCATATATTTT; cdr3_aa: CASFVSGNTIYF
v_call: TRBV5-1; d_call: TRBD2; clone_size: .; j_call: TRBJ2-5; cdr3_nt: TGCGCCAGCAGCCCGGGAGGATGGGCGACCCAAGAGACCCAGTACTTC; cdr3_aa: CASSPGGWATQETQYF
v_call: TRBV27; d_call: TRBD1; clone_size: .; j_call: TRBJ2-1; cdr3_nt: TGTGCCAGCAGTTTATATGGGACAGGGATGAATGAGCAGTTCTTC; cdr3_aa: CASSLYGTGMNEQFF
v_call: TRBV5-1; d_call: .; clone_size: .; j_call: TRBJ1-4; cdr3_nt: TGCGCCAGCAGCTTGGGCGGTTCAACTAATGAAAAACTGTTTTTT; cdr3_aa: CASSLGGSTNEKLFF
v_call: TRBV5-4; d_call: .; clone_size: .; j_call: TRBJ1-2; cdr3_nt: TGTGCCAGCAGCTTGGACAGGTCGAACTATGGCTACACCTTC; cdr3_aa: CASSLDRSNYGYTF
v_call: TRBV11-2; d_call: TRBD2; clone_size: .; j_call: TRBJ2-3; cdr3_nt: TGTGCCAGCAGCCGGGGACTAGCGGACACAGATACGCAGTATTTT; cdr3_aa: CASSRGLADTDTQYF
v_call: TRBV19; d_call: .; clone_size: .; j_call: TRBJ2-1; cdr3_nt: TGTGCCAGTAGTCTGCTGGGGCCGGGTGAGCAGTTCTTC; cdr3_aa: CASSLLGPGEQFF
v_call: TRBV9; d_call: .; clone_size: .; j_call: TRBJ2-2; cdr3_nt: TGTGCCAGCAGCGTTAGTAGGTCCTCAGGGTCGGTTGCCGGGGAGCTGTTTTTT; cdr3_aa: CASSVSRSSGSVAGELFF
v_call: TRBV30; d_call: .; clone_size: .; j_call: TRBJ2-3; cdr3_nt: TGTGCCTGGAGTGTCGGGCAGGGGTCCGAAGATACGCAGTATTTT; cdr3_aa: CAWSVGQGSEDTQYF
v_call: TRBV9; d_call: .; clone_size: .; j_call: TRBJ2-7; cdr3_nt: TGTGCCAGCAGCCCCAGGTCAGGGAACTCCTACGAGCAGTACTTC; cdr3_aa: CASSPRSGNSYEQYF
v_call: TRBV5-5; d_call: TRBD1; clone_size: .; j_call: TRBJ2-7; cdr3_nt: TGTGCCAGCGGGGTTAGGACAGGGGACGAGCAGTACTTC; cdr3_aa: CASGVRTGDEQYF
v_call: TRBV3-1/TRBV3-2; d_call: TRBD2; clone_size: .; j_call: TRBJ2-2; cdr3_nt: TGTGCCAGCAGCCAAGATTTCCCTAGCGGGAGAGGAGCTGCCGGGGAGCTGTTTTTT; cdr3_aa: CASSQDFPSGRGAAGELFF
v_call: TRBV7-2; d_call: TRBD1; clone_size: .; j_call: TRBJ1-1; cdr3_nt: TGTGCCAGCAGCTTAAAGTGGACAGGGCTCTCGAGGAACACTGAAGCTTTCTTT; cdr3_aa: CASSLKWTGLSRNTEAFF
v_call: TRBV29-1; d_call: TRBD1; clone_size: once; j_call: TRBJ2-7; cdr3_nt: TGCAGCGTTGAAAGGGGACAGGGTTCATACGAGCAGTACTTC; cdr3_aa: CSVERGQGSYEQYF
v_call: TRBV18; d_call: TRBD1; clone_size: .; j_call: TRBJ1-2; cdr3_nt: TGTGCCAGCTCACCCACAGGGGATGTACGACATGGCTACACCTTC; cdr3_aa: CASSPTGDVRHGYTF
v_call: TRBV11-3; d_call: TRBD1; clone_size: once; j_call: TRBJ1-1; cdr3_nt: TGTGCCAGCAGCGCCCCCGGGACAGGGAGGGACACTGAAGCTTTCTTT; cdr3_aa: CASSAPGTGRDTEAFF
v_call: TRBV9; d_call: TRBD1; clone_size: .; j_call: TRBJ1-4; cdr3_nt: TGTGCCAGCAGCGGTGATGGACAGGGGTATGAAAAACTGTTTTTT; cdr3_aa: CASSGDGQGYEKLFF